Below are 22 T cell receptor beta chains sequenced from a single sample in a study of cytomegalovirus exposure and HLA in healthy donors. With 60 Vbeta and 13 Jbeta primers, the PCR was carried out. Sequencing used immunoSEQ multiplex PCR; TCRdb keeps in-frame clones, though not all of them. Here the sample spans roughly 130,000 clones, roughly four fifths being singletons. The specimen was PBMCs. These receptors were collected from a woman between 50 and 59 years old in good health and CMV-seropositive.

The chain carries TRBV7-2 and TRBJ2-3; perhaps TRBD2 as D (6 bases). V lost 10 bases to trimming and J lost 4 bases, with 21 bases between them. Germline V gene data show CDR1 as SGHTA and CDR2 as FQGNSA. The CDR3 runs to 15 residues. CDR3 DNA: TGTGCCACCGAGGCAGGCGGGGCCGGATCAGATACGCAGTATTTT. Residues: CATEAGGAGSDTQYF.

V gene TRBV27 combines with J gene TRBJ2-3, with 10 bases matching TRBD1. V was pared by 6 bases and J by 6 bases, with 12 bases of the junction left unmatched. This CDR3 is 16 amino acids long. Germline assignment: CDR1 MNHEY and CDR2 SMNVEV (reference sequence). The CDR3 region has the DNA TGTGCCAGCAGCAAGCTGGGACAGGGGATCGAGGATACGCAGTATTTT. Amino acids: CASSKLGQGIEDTQYF.

CDR3 in amino acids: CASSLASGNTEAFF. CDR3 DNA sequence: TGTGCCAGCAGCTTAGCTTCAGGGAACACTGAAGCTTTCTTT. V is TRBV7-9 and J is TRBJ1-1; no clear D gene. Germline CDR1 reads SEHNR; CDR2 reads FQNEAQ (reference sequence). V was cut by 0 bases and J by 1 base, with 6 bases left in between. CDR3 length: 14 amino acids.

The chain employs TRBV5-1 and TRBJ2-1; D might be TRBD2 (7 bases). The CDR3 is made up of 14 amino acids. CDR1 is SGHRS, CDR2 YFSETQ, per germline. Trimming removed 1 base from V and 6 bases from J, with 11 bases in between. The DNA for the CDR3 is TGCGCCAGCAGCTTGTTCGGGGGGCTCAATGAGCAGTTCTTC. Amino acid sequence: CASSLFGGLNEQFF.

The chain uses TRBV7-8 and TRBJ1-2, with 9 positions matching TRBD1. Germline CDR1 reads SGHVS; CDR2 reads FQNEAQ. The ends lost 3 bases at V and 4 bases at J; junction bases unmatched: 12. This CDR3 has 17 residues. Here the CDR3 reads CASSFAGRTGAGYGYTF. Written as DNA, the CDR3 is TGTGCCAGCAGCTTCGCCGGGCGGACAGGGGCCGGCTATGGCTACACCTTC.

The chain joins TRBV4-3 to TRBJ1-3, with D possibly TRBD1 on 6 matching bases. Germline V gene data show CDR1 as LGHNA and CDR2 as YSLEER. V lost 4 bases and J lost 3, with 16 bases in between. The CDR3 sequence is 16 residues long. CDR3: CASSPSRGAFGNTIYF. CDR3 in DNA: TGCGCCAGCAGCCCTTCCAGGGGCGCCTTTGGAAACACCATATATTTT.

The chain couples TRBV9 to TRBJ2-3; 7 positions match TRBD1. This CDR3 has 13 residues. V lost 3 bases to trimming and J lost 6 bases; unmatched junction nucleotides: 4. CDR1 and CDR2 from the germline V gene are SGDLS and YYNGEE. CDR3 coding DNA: TGTGCCAGCAGCGGACGGACAGGCGATACGCAGTATTTT. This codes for CASSGRTGDTQYF.

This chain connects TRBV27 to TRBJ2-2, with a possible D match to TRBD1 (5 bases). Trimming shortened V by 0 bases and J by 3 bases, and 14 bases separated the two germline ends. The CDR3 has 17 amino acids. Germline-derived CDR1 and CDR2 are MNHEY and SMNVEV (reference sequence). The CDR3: CASSLSWAGLDTGELFF. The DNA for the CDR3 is TGTGCCAGCAGTTTATCGTGGGCAGGGTTGGACACCGGGGAGCTGTTTTTT.

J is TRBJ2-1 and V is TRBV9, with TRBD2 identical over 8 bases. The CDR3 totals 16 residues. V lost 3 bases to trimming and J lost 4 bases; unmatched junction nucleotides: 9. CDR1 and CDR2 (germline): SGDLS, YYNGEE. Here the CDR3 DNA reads TGTGCCAGCAGCGCGGATGAAGCGGGGGTTTACAATGAGCAGTTCTTC. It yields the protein CASSADEAGVYNEQFF.

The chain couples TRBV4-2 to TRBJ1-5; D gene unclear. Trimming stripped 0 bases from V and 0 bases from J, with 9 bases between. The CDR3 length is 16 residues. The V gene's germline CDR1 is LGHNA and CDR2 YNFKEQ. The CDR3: CASSQELLSSNQPQHF. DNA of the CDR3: TGTGCCAGCAGCCAAGAGTTGCTATCTAGCAATCAGCCCCAGCATTTT.

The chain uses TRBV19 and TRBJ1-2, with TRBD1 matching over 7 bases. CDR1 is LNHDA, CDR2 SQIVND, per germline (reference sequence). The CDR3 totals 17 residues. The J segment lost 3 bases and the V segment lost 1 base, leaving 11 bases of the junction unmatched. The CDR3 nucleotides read TGTGCCAGTAGTATAGCGTTAGGATGGCAGGGGGACTATGGCTACACCTTC. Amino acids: CASSIALGWQGDYGYTF.

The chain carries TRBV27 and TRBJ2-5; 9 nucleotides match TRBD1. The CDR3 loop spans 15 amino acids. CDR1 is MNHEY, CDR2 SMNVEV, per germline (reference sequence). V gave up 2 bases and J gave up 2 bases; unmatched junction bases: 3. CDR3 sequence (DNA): TGTGCCAGCAGTTTAGTTGGGACAGGGCAAGAGACCCAGTACTTC. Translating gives CASSLVGTGQETQYF.

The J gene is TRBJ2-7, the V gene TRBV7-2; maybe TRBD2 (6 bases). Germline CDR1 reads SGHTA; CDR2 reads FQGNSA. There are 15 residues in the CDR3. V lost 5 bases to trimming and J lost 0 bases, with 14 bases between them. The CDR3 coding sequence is TGTGCCAGCAGCCCCCACGGGGGAGGCTCCTACGAGCAGTACTTC. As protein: CASSPHGGGSYEQYF.

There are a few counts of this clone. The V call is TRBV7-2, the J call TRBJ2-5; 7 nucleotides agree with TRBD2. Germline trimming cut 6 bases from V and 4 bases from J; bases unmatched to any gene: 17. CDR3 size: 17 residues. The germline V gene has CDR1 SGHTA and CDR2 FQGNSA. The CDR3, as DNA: TGTGCCAGCAGTTTGGATGGAGGAGCGGGGAGGGGAGAGACCCAGTACTTC. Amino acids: CASSLDGGAGRGETQYF.

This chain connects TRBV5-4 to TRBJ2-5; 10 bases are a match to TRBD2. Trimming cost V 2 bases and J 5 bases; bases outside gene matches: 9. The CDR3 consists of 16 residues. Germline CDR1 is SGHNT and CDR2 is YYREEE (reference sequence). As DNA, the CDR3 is TGTGCCAGCAGCTTCCCCAGCGGGGGGGGCCTTGAGACCCAGTACTTC. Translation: CASSFPSGGGLETQYF.

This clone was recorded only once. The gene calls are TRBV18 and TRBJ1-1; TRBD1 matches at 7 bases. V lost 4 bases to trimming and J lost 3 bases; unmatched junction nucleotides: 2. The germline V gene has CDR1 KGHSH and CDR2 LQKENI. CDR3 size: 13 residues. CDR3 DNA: TGTGCCAGCTCACAGGGGGCGGACACTGAAGCTTTCTTT. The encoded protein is CASSQGADTEAFF.

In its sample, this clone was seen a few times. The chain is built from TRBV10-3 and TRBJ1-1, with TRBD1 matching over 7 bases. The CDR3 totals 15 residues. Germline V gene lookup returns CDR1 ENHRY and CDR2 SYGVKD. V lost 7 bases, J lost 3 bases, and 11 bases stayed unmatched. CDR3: CAITPFGQGDTEAFF. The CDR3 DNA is TGTGCCATCACCCCATTTGGGCAGGGGGACACTGAAGCTTTCTTT.

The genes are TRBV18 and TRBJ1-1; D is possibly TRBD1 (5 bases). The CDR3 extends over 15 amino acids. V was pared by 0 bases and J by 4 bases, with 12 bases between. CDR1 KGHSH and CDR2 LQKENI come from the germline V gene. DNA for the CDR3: TGTGCCAGCTCACCACCGTCCTCGGGGGGCACTGAAGCTTTCTTT. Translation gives CASSPPSSGGTEAFF.

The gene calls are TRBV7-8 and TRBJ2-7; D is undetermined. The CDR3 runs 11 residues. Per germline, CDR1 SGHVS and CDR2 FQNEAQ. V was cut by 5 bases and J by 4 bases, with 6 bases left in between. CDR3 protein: CASSISYEQYF. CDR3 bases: TGTGCCAGCAGCATTTCTTACGAGCAGTACTTC.

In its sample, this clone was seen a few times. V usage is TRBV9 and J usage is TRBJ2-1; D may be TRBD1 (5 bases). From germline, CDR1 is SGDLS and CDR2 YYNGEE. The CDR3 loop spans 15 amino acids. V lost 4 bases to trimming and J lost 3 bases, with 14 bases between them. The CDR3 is CASSQMMGLYNEQFF. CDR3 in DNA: TGTGCCAGCAGCCAAATGATGGGGCTCTACAATGAGCAGTTCTTC.

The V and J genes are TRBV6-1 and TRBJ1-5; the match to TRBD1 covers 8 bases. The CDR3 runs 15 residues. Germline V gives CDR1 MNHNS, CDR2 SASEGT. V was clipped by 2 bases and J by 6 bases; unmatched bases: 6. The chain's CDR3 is CASSENRGSTQPQHF. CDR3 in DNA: TGTGCCAGCAGTGAAAACAGGGGGTCGACTCAGCCCCAGCATTTT.

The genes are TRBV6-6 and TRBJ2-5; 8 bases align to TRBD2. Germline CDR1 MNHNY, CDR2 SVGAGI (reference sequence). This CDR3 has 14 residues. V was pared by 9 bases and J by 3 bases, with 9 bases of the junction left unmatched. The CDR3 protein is CASSRAGAEETQYF. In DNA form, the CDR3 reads TGTGCCAGTAGTAGAGCGGGGGCCGAAGAGACCCAGTACTTC.